This T cell receptor (beta chain) was found in a study of blood T cell repertoires in COVID-19. Overall study: T cells, B-cell-depleted T cells, or PBMCs provided the cDNA or gDNA that served as material.

The germline V gene encodes CDR1 SGHDT and CDR2 YYEEEE. The CDR3 is 15 amino acids. Trimming took 3 bases from V and 8 from J; bases not matched to a gene: 6. The authors' processing: Amplification of reference gene primers provided the estimated nucleated cell counts. Produced via immunoSEQ multiplex PCR; TCRdb's table is partial and in-frame only. For V, J and clone size, that table is used; D and trimming come from the DNA. The sample consists of more than 150,000 clones, roughly 86% of them appearing once. The V gene is TRBV5-6, the J gene TRBJ2-1; 12 nucleotides agree with TRBD2. The sequence came from a man aged 40-55 years with active or convalescent COVID-19. The material sequenced was peripheral blood. The CDR3 protein is CASSSTSGGRHEQFF. DNA of the CDR3: TGTGCCAGCAGCTCAACTAGCGGGGGGCGGCATGAGCAGTTCTTC.